This TCR beta chain came from a study of shared clonotypes between healthy human individuals. Overall study context: Aged 18 to 49, the donors were two women and three men. Findings of the study overall: The generation probabilities recorded for non-shared clonotypes fell below those of clonotypes shared by all four donors. Limitation of the genetic and exposure-history diversity represented came from the few donors.

Authors' analysis steps: In the immunoSEQ data, sequences were junction-only and lacked quality scores, so filtering differed. The protocol was immunoSEQ multiplex PCR, while the TCRdb copy is restricted to in-frame clones and leaves out a portion. That table is the source of V, J and clone size, and D and trimming were worked out from the DNA. Of more than 1,200,000 clones in the sample, about 98.5% are singletons; the top ten hold 0.36%. Trimming removed 6 bases from V and 0 bases from J, with 15 bases in between. CDR3 length: 16 amino acids. The germline V gene encodes CDR1 MDHEN and CDR2 SYDVKM. This clone has a single count. The antigen remains unidentified.

This TCR was sampled from a man aged 25 to 40 in good health. The sequenced material came from naive CD4+ T cells sorted from blood. Sample subset: CD45RA+ positively selected. The chain joins TRBV28 to TRBJ2-1, with D unclear. CDR3 sequence (DNA): TGTGCCAGCAGCAAAAATTGGGGATACTCCTACAATGAGCAGTTCTTC. As protein: CASSKNWGYSYNEQFF.